The rows below give T cell receptor beta chains drawn from one sample of a study of shared clonotypes between healthy human individuals. Produced via immunoSEQ multiplex PCR; TCRdb's table is partial and in-frame only. The profile shows approximately 440,000 clones, roughly three quarters of them singletons. Sequencing used PBMCs. These receptors were collected from a woman aged 35 to 49 in good health. Some clones in this sample may be carry-over from other donors' samples. Each CDR3 is given with its conserved first and last residue. The order of the fields is clone size, J gene, D gene, V gene, CDR3 DNA, CDR3 protein. The D gene is left open where the match is weak. Part of the rows lack a size; the others show once, few, many or a class for expanded clones.

>few|TRBJ2-7|TRBD1|TRBV7-8
TGTGCCAGCAGCGCCCGACAGGGGAGGTACGAGCAGTACTTC
CASSARQGRYEQYF
>.|TRBJ2-3|.|TRBV30
TGTGCCTGGAGTCTGTCGGGACGTATGACAGATACGCAGTATTTT
CAWSLSGRMTDTQYF
>many|TRBJ1-5|.|TRBV15
TGTGCCACCAGCGAGGGGCGGAGCAATCAGCCCCAGCATTTT
CATSEGRSNQPQHF
>.|TRBJ1-1|.|TRBV30
TGTGCCTGGAGTGTGGGCGGTATGAACACTGAAGCTTTCTTT
CAWSVGGMNTEAFF
>.|TRBJ1-2|TRBD1|TRBV27
TGTGCCAGCAGTTCACAACAGGGGGCGGATGGCTACACCTTC
CASSSQQGADGYTF
>.|TRBJ2-5|TRBD2|TRBV5-1
TGCGCCAGCACCAATTGGGGCGGGAGTGGGGAGACCCAGTACTTC
CASTNWGGSGETQYF
>.|TRBJ2-3|TRBD2|TRBV27
TGTGCCAGCAGGTTCGGGGGGTTAATGGATACGCAGTATTTT
CASRFGGLMDTQYF
>few|TRBJ2-1|.|TRBV4-1
TGCGCCAGCAGCACGCCCCGGTTTGCGTCCTACAATGAGCAGTTCTTC
CASSTPRFASYNEQFF
>.|TRBJ2-5|.|TRBV19
TGTGCCAGTAGTCCACGGACAGAAGAGACCCAGTACTTC
CASSPRTEETQYF
>once|TRBJ1-2|TRBD1|TRBV7-9
TGTGCCAGCACCCTACTGGGACAGGGGGTTAACTATGGCTACACCTTC
CASTLLGQGVNYGYTF
>.|TRBJ2-5|TRBD1|TRBV7-7
TGTGCTAGCAGCTGGAGACAGGGCCAAGAGACCCAGTACTTC
CASSWRQGQETQYF
>.|TRBJ2-7|TRBD2|TRBV6-6
TGTGCCAGCAGGCCATATACTAGCGGCGGCTACGAGCAGTACTTC
CASRPYTSGGYEQYF
>.|TRBJ2-1|TRBD2|TRBV19
TGTGCCAGTCGGGGGACTAGCTCCCTCAATGAGCAGTTCTTC
CASRGTSSLNEQFF
>.|TRBJ1-1|.|TRBV10-3
TGTGCCACCCTGCGGGACACCGGGCGGACTGAAGCTTTCTTT
CATLRDTGRTEAFF
>.|TRBJ1-1|TRBD1|TRBV14
TGTGCCAGCAGCCAACTCGAATCGGGCCTAGGGGGCACTGAGGCCTTCTTT
CASSQLESGLGGTEAFF
>.|TRBJ2-7|TRBD2|TRBV9
TGTGCCAGCAGCGTAGATCCTAGCGGGAGTTACGAGCAGTACTTC
CASSVDPSGSYEQYF
>.|TRBJ2-7|.|TRBV27
TGTGCCAGCTCAGGAGGCTACGAGCAGTACTTC
CASSGGYEQYF
>.|TRBJ1-2|TRBD1|TRBV6-5
TGTGCCAGCAGGACAACAGGGGCATGGAACTATGGCTACACCTTC
CASRTTGAWNYGYTF
>.|TRBJ2-1|.|TRBV4-2
TGTGCCAGCAGCCAAACCAGGAACGGTGAGCAGTTCTTC
CASSQTRNGEQFF
>.|TRBJ2-5|.|TRBV6-1
TGTGCCAGCAGTGAGACGGGGTGGCAAGAGACCCAGTACTTC
CASSETGWQETQYF
>.|TRBJ1-1|.|TRBV9
TGTGCCAGCGGGCCGACAGTTAACACTGAAGCTTTCTTT
CASGPTVNTEAFF
>.|TRBJ2-6|.|TRBV30
TGTGCCTGGGGAAGGGGGGCTGGGGCCAACGTCCTGACTTTC
CAWGRGAGANVLTF
>once|TRBJ2-7|.|TRBV13
TGTGCCAGCAGCCGAGGACAAACCTACGAGCAGTACTTC
CASSRGQTYEQYF
>.|TRBJ2-5|.|TRBV30
TGTGCCTGGCGGTACCAAGAGACCCAGTACTTC
CAWRYQETQYF
>.|TRBJ2-3|.|TRBV7-9
TGTGCCAGCAGCCTATCGGACTACACAGATACGCAGTATTTT
CASSLSDYTDTQYF
>once|TRBJ2-1|TRBD2|TRBV5-1
TGCGCCAGCAGCTCGAGAGGACTAGCGCGATCGGGGAATGAGCAGTTCTTC
CASSSRGLARSGNEQFF
>.|TRBJ2-1|TRBD2|TRBV30
TGTGCCTGGAGCCCCCTCGGACTAGCGGGTTTAAGAGGTCTTGCTCGTGAGCAGTTCTTC
CAWSPLGLAGLRGLAREQFF
>few|TRBJ2-2|.|TRBV7-9
TGTGCCAGCAGCTTAGCTTGGGGGCGCAGCACCGGGGAGCTGTTTTTT
CASSLAWGRSTGELFF
>.|TRBJ2-3|TRBD2|TRBV2
TGTGCCAGCAGTGGGGCTAGCGGGAGTAATACGCAGTATTTT
CASSGASGSNTQYF
>.|TRBJ1-6|.|TRBV30
TGTGCCTGGGAGACCGACAGCTCCTATAATTCACCCCTCCACTTT
CAWETDSSYNSPLHF
>.|TRBJ1-3|TRBD1|TRBV18
TGTGCCAGCTCACTACGGCGTAGACAGGGATCGCACACCATATATTTT
CASSLRRRQGSHTIYF
>.|TRBJ1-2|.|TRBV20-1
TGCAGTGCGGACACGGACTATGGCTACACCTTC
CSADTDYGYTF
>.|TRBJ2-2|.|TRBV7-9
TGTGCCAGCAGCTTAGACTTCAGTTGGGGCACCGGGGAGCTGTTTTTT
CASSLDFSWGTGELFF
>once|TRBJ2-7|.|TRBV7-2
TGTGCCAGCAGCTTAGCAGTTTACGGGAGTGCCTACGAGCAGTACTTC
CASSLAVYGSAYEQYF
>.|TRBJ2-1|TRBD2|TRBV28
TGTGCCAGCAGTTGGCTTAGCGGGGGGTACAATGAGCAGTTCTTC
CASSWLSGGYNEQFF
>.|TRBJ2-3|.|TRBV5-1
TGCGCCAGCAGCTCAGGGGCTGCTACGCAGTATTTT
CASSSGAATQYF
>.|TRBJ1-2|.|TRBV11-2
TGTGCCAGCAGCTTTGGTCCAGGGGTTGGGTATGGCTACACCTTC
CASSFGPGVGYGYTF
>.|TRBJ2-7|TRBD1|TRBV29-1
TGCAGCGTAATACTGGGCAGGGGGCCCTACGAGCAGTACTTC
CSVILGRGPYEQYF
>.|TRBJ1-5|.|TRBV7-2
TGTGCCAGCAGCTTAAGGACAGGCAATCAGCCCCAGCATTTT
CASSLRTGNQPQHF
>once|TRBJ2-5|.|TRBV20-1
TGCAGTGCTAGGTTGCAAGAGACCCAGTACTTC
CSARLQETQYF
>.|TRBJ1-1|TRBD1|TRBV5-1
TGCGCCAGCAGCTCCCATTTACAGGGGTACACTGAAGCTTTCTTT
CASSSHLQGYTEAFF
>few|TRBJ1-3|.|TRBV7-8
TGTGCCAGCAGCTCTACCTTGGGGGCCGGAAACACCATATATTTT
CASSSTLGAGNTIYF
>.|TRBJ2-1|.|TRBV5-1
TGCGCCAGCAGCTCTTATTACAATGAGCAGTTCTTC
CASSSYYNEQFF
>once|TRBJ2-2|.|TRBV7-8
TGTGCCAGCAGCCTCCTTCTAAACACCGGGGAGCTGTTTTTT
CASSLLLNTGELFF
>.|TRBJ1-1|.|TRBV25-1
TGTGCCAGCTCTGGGGGCACTGAAGCTTTCTTT
CASSGGTEAFF
>once|TRBJ2-5|.|TRBV5-1
TGCGCCGGAAAAGGGGATGGGGAGACCCAGTACTTC
CAGKGDGETQYF